A single sample gave rise to the 18 T cell receptor beta chains below, sequenced in a study of T cells after yellow fever vaccination. TCRdb ran MiXCR on the 5' RACE reads and lists one entry per CDR3 protein. The sample holds hundreds of thousands of distinct CDR3 sequences; 8.5% to 9% are singletons and the top ten take over 15%. The specimen comprised PBMCs, sampled on the day of the first yellow fever vaccination. Receptor source: a man younger than 35 who received the YFV17D yellow fever vaccine.

This clonotype was observed at least ten times. This sequence joins TRBV4-3 and TRBJ1-2; no clear D. Trimming removed 0 bases from V and 2 bases from J, with 4 bases in between. The CDR3 is made up of 13 amino acids. Germline V CDR1 and CDR2: LGHNA, YSLEER. CDR3 sequence (DNA): TGCGCCAGCAGCCAAGATAACAACTATGGCTACACCTTC. This codes for CASSQDNNYGYTF.

The chain combines TRBV4-2 with TRBJ1-5; 7 nucleotides line up with TRBD1. Per the germline V gene, CDR1 is LGHNA and CDR2 is YNFKEQ. Losses at the gene ends were 0 bases for V and 5 bases for J; bases not matched to a gene: 13. This CDR3 contains 18 residues. CDR3 DNA: TGTGCCAGCAGCCAAGAAGAGTTGGCACAGGGGCCTTATCAGCCCCAGCATTTT. Its protein product is CASSQEELAQGPYQPQHF.

This clonotype was seen a few times. This rearrangement joins TRBV10-2 to TRBJ2-5; 9 nucleotides match TRBD1. Looked up from germline, CDR1 is WSHSY and CDR2 is SAAADI. With 7 bases clipped from V and 2 bases from J, the junction kept 14 bases outside the gene matches. The CDR3 contains 17 residues. The chain's CDR3 is CASMGQYGTGTQETQYF. Here the CDR3 DNA reads TGCGCCAGCATGGGCCAGTACGGGACAGGGACACAAGAGACCCAGTACTTC.

This chain joins TRBV27 and TRBJ1-2; 8 bases line up with TRBD1. Germline values: CDR1 MNHEY, CDR2 SMNVEV (reference sequence). The CDR3 sequence is 13 residues long. Trimming cost V 5 bases and J 9 bases; bases outside gene matches: 8. The CDR3 DNA follows: TGTGCCAGCAGTGAAGGACAGGGTAGTCGCTACACCTTC. Residues: CASSEGQGSRYTF.

The sample holds many counts of this clonotype. The V and J genes are TRBV20-1 and TRBJ1-3; 8 positions match TRBD1. This CDR3 is 14 amino acids long. In germline, CDR1 is DFQATT, CDR2 SNEGSKA (reference sequence). The V segment lost 5 bases and the J segment 0 bases; nucleotides outside the gene matches: 3. CDR3 bases: TGCAGTGCTCCGGACAGGGCCTCTGGAAACACCATATATTTT. Protein sequence: CSAPDRASGNTIYF.

This clonotype was detected ten times or more. J is TRBJ2-5 and V is TRBV4-1; tentatively, D is TRBD2 (5 bases). V lost 0 bases and J 7 bases, leaving 9 bases between the germline ends. This CDR3 has 13 residues. Germline CDR1 MGHRA, CDR2 YSYEKL. In DNA, the CDR3 is TGCGCCAGCAGCCAAGACAGTGGAGGGACCCAGTACTTC. Amino acids: CASSQDSGGTQYF.

A few counts support this clonotype. The chain joins TRBV5-6 to TRBJ2-3; D remains ambiguous. V was clipped by 4 bases and J by 2 bases, with 8 bases between them. CDR3 length: 13 amino acids. Germline V gene data show CDR1 as SGHDT and CDR2 as YYEEEE. The CDR3 DNA reads as TGTGCCAGCAGCGCCACGGCCACAGATACGCAGTATTTT. Translating gives CASSATATDTQYF.

This clonotype was detected a few times. The chain is built from TRBV28 and TRBJ2-3; the match to TRBD1 covers 10 bases. The CDR3 is made up of 14 amino acids. The germline CDR1 and CDR2 sequences are MDHEN and SYDVKM. Trimming took 8 bases from V and 3 from J; bases not matched to a gene: 5. The CDR3 sequence: CASGGQGGTDTQYF. In DNA, the CDR3 is TGTGCCAGCGGTGGACAGGGGGGTACAGATACGCAGTATTTT.

This clonotype was found a few times. The chain joins TRBV6-2 or TRBV6-3 to TRBJ2-7, with D maybe TRBD1 (6 bases). CDR1 is MNHEY, CDR2 SVGEGT, per germline. Trimming left V 7 bases short and J 0 bases short, with 16 bases between. This CDR3 is built from 15 residues. CDR3 in DNA: TGTGCCAGCAAAAGGGGGACGGCTCACTCCTACGAGCAGTACGTC. It codes for CASKRGTAHSYEQYV.

Concerning this clonotype itself: A read error may be the cause here, since a much bigger clone is one base away. The rearrangement joins TRBV12-3 or TRBV12-4 to TRBJ1-2; no clear D gene. Trimming removed 3 bases from V and 4 bases from J, with 9 bases in between. This CDR3 region has 13 residues. The chain's CDR3 is CASSFMATYGYTF. The CDR3 coding sequence is TGTGCCAGCAGTTTCATGGCTACCTATGGCTACACCTTC.

This clonotype showed up just a few times. This rearrangement joins TRBV25-1 to TRBJ1-2; D is possibly TRBD1 (6 bases). The CDR3 is made up of 14 amino acids. From germline, CDR1 is MGHDK and CDR2 SYGVNS. Trimming took 0 bases from V and 7 from J, leaving 12 bases between them. CDR3 region: CASSEYAGGRGYTF. In nucleotides, the CDR3 is TGTGCCAGCAGTGAATATGCCGGGGGCCGTGGCTACACCTTC.

The V gene is TRBV7-9, the J gene TRBJ2-1; TRBD2 agrees at 7 bases. The CDR3 covers 15 residues. Germline assignment: CDR1 SEHNR and CDR2 FQNEAQ (reference sequence). Trimming removed 5 bases from V and 5 bases from J; junction bases left unmatched: 9. CDR3 sequence: CASSLGASGHNEQFF. DNA for the CDR3: TGTGCCAGCAGCCTGGGTGCTAGCGGCCACAATGAGCAGTTCTTC.

The chain joins TRBV6-5 to TRBJ2-2, with a possible D match to TRBD1 (5 bases). The ends were cut back, 4 bases at V and 5 bases at J, with 20 bases in the middle. CDR3 size: 17 residues. Germline CDR1 MNHEY, CDR2 SVGAGI. The CDR3 coding sequence is TGTGCCAGCAGTTTAGGCAGGGCAGCGCGTGGTACCGGGGAGCTGTTTTTT. This gives the protein CASSLGRAARGTGELFF.

The chain couples TRBV7-2 to TRBJ2-1; D not certain. The length of the CDR3 is 13 residues. The germline CDR1 and CDR2 sequences are SGHTA and FQGNSA. The V gene lost 8 bases and the J gene lost 0 bases, with 8 bases spanning the gap. CDR3 nucleotide sequence: TGTGCCAGCGGTTGGAGCTCCTACAATGAGCAGTTCTTC. Amino acid sequence: CASGWSSYNEQFF.

This clonotype was counted only a few times. The chain is built from TRBV5-4 and TRBJ2-3; 9 positions match TRBD2. The CDR3 totals 16 residues. Germline lookup yields CDR1 SGHNT and CDR2 YYREEE (reference sequence). J lost 6 bases, V lost 2 bases, and 10 bases had no gene match. The CDR3 nucleotides are TGTGCCAGCAGCTTCCAGGCGGGGGGGCCCCTGGATACGCAGTATTTT. Translating it yields CASSFQAGGPLDTQYF.

In its sample, this clonotype was seen many times. The chain uses TRBV5-1 and TRBJ1-1; 11 nucleotides align to TRBD1. The CDR3 extends over 16 amino acids. The ends lost 5 bases at V and 4 bases at J; junction bases unmatched: 10. Germline V CDR1 and CDR2: SGHRS, YFSETQ. CDR3 DNA: TGCGCCAGCAGGGATTGGACAGGGGGCGCTTTCACTGAAGCTTTCTTT. This sequence encodes CASRDWTGGAFTEAFF.

The V call is TRBV29-1, the J call TRBJ1-2; 7 bases agree with TRBD1. This CDR3 region has 13 residues. V shed 5 bases, J shed 1 base, and the junction held 4 bases outside the gene matches. CDR1 and CDR2 (germline): SQVTM, ANQGSEA. The CDR3 region is CSVRTGLNYGYTF. The CDR3 bases are TGCAGCGTTCGGACAGGACTTAACTATGGCTACACCTTC.

In its sample, this clonotype was seen a few times. The V call is TRBV27, the J call TRBJ2-7; no definite D call. CDR3 length equals 13 residues. Germline CDR1 is MNHEY and CDR2 is SMNVEV (reference sequence). Trimming took off 3 bases at V and 2 bases at J, with 8 bases between the two ends. CDR3: CASSFSRAYEQYF. CDR3 nucleotide sequence: TGTGCCAGCAGTTTTTCAAGGGCCTACGAGCAGTACTTC.